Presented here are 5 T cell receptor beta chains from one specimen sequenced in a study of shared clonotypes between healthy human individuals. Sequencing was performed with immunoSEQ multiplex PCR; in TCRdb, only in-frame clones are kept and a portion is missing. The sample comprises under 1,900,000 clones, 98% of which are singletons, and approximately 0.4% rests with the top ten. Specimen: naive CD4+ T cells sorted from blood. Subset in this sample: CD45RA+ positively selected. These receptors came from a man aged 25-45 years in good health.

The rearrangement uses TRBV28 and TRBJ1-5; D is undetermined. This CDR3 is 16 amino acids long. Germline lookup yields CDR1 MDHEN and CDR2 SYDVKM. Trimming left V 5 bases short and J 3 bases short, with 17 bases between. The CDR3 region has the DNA TGTGCCAGCAGTCGCCTTGTGTCGCCCTCCAATCAGCCCCAGCATTTT. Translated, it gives CASSRLVSPSNQPQHF.

The CDR3 is CATIGQSSGNTIYF. CDR3 nucleotide sequence: TGTGCCACCATAGGACAGAGCTCTGGAAACACCATATATTTT. J is TRBJ1-3 and V is TRBV10-3; perhaps TRBD1 as D (6 bases). The CDR3 has 14 residues. Trimming took off 10 bases at V and 0 bases at J, with 13 bases between the two ends. Germline V gene sequence: CDR1 ENHRY, CDR2 SYGVKD.

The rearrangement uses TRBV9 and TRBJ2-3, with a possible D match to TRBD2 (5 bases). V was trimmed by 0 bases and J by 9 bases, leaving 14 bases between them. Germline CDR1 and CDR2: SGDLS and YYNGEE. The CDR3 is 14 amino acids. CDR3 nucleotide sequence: TGTGCCAGCAGCGTAGGGGCGAGGGAAGGGACGCAGTATTTT. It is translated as CASSVGAREGTQYF.

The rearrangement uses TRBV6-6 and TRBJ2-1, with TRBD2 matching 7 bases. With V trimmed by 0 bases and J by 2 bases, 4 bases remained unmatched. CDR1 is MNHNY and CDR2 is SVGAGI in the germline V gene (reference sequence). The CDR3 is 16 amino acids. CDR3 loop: CASSYSGGLTYNEQFF. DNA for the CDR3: TGTGCCAGCAGTTACTCGGGAGGGCTTACCTACAATGAGCAGTTCTTC.

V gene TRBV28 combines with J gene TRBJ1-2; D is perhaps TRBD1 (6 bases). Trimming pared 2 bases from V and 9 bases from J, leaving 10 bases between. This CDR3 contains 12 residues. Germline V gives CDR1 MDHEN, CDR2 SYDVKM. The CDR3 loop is CASSLRGNSYTF. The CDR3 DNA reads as TGTGCCAGCAGTTTAAGGGGGAATAGCTACACCTTC.